This TCR beta chain is drawn from a study of T cells in Graves' hyperthyroidism and ophthalmopathy. General study points: The model foresaw ophthalmopathy a median roughly 6.5 months prior to onset.

From RNA transcripts, TCR beta CDR3 regions were amplified. RT-PCR in the first round (using the HTBI primer set) targeted the TCR CDR3. TCRdb redid the calling of the multiplex PCR reads with MiXCR, one entry per CDR3 protein. The sample has fewer than 600,000 distinct CDR3 sequences; 14% are singletons. The CDR3 contains 14 residues. Trimming cost V 0 bases and J 6 bases, with 12 bases left between them. Germline lookup yields CDR1 DFQATT and CDR2 SNEGSKA (reference sequence). This clonotype was seen many times. No antigen is known for it. The specimen was blood. The chain combines TRBV20-1 with TRBJ2-1; D unclear. The receptor was derived from a woman aged 40 to 50 with Graves' hyperthyroidism. In DNA form, the CDR3 reads TGCAGTGCTAGAGATCTCCTCTTAGGCAATGAGCAGTTCTTC. It encodes CSARDLLLGNEQFF.